The 18 T cell receptor beta chains below come from one sample, sequenced in a study of blood T cell repertoires in COVID-19. TCRdb keeps only in-frame clones here, not all; method: immunoSEQ multiplex PCR. The sample contains 95,000 to 100,000 clones, 91% of which appear only once. Sequenced material: peripheral blood. Receptor source: a man aged 50 to 60 with acute or convalescent COVID-19.

The rearrangement links TRBV5-5 to TRBJ1-5, with D unresolved. The V gene lost 3 bases and the J gene lost 4 bases, with 17 bases spanning the gap. CDR3 length: 16 residues. Germline V gene sequence: CDR1 SGHKS, CDR2 YYEKEE (reference sequence). CDR3 coding DNA: TGTGCCAGCAGCTCCGCTTCGGGGAGGGCAAATCAGCCCCAGCATTTT. This encodes CASSSASGRANQPQHF.

V gene TRBV7-2 combines with J gene TRBJ2-7, with 9 bases fitting TRBD1. The CDR3 is made up of 15 amino acids. CDR1 is SGHTA and CDR2 is FQGNSA in the germline V gene. J lost 0 bases, V lost 5 bases, and 5 bases had no gene match. The CDR3 sequence is CASSGRTGDSYEQYF. CDR3 DNA: TGTGCCAGCAGCGGACGGACAGGGGACTCCTACGAGCAGTACTTC. Using reference TRBV7-2 and TRBJ2-7 for the parts outside the CDR3, the full variable domain is GAGVSQSPSNKVTEKGKDVELRCDPISGHTALYWYRQSLGQGLEFLIYFQGNSAPDKSGLPSDRFSAERTGGSVSTLTIQRTQQEDSAVYLCASSGRTGDSYEQYFGPGTRLTVT.

This chain connects TRBV6-1 to TRBJ1-4, with TRBD1 identical over 9 bases. The CDR3 totals 16 residues. Unmatched junction bases numbered 10, after V lost 4 bases and J lost 7 bases. Per the germline V gene, CDR1 is MNHNS and CDR2 is SASEGT. The CDR3 DNA reads TGTGCCAGCAGTGTGGGGTCGGGACAGGGTAGTGAAAAACTGTTTTTT. The encoded protein is CASSVGSGQGSEKLFF.

This chain links TRBV7-9 with TRBJ2-5; unclear D gene. Germline assignment: CDR1 SEHNR and CDR2 FQNEAQ (reference sequence). Trimming cost V 2 bases and J 0 bases, with 4 bases left between them. This CDR3 is built from 13 residues. The CDR3 DNA sequence: TGTGCCAGCAGCTTACAGAACCAAGAGACCCAGTACTTC. Protein: CASSLQNQETQYF.

The chain links TRBV10-3 to TRBJ2-7; tentatively, D is TRBD2 (8 bases). The CDR3 totals 14 residues. Trimming took 10 bases from V and 2 from J, leaving 18 bases between them. Germline V gene lookup returns CDR1 ENHRY and CDR2 SYGVKD. CDR3 bases: TGTGCCACCGGGGGGGGACAGCCGACCTACGAGCAGTACTTC. It translates to CATGGGQPTYEQYF.

This clone is a singleton in its sample. The chain recombines TRBV18 with TRBJ1-4; 8 bases agree with TRBD1. The germline gives CDR1 KGHSH, CDR2 LQKENI. V lost 5 bases and J lost 7; bases outside the gene matches: 9. There are 15 residues in the CDR3. The CDR3 loop reads CASSTRRQGSEKLFF. The CDR3 DNA is TGTGCCAGCTCAACAAGACGACAGGGGAGTGAAAAACTGTTTTTT.

This clone was counted once. V and J are TRBV15 and TRBJ1-5; D possibly corresponds to TRBD1 (5 bases). The germline V gene has CDR1 LNHNV and CDR2 YYDKDF (reference sequence). Trimming pared 2 bases from V and 0 bases from J, leaving 8 bases between. This CDR3 is 15 amino acids long. CDR3 amino acids: CATSRTGDSNQPQHF. CDR3 nucleotides: TGTGCCACCAGCAGAACAGGAGATAGCAATCAGCCCCAGCATTTT.

The chain is built from TRBV5-8 and TRBJ2-3; D unresolved. CDR3 length: 14 amino acids. V lost 3 bases and J lost 2, with 10 bases in between. Germline V lookup: CDR1 SGHTS, CDR2 YDEGEE. Here the CDR3 DNA reads TGTGCCAGCAGCTCGTGGGCAATCACAGATACGCAGTATTTT. Its protein product is CASSSWAITDTQYF. The full variable domain, completed using reference TRBV5-8 and TRBJ2-3, is EAGVTQSPTHLIKTRGQQATLRCSPISGHTSVYWYQQALGLGLQFLLWYDEGEERNRGNFPPRFSGRQFPNYSSELNVNALELEDSALYLCASSSWAITDTQYFGPGTRLTVL.

This chain links TRBV28 with TRBJ1-2, with 9 bases matching TRBD1. In germline, CDR1 is MDHEN, CDR2 SYDVKM. The V and J ends lost 5 bases and 8 bases, in that order; junction bases with no gene match: 9. This CDR3 is built from 14 residues. CDR3 nucleotide sequence: TGTGCCAGCAGTACGACAGGGGGTGTGAAGGGCTACACCTTC. Its protein product is CASSTTGGVKGYTF.

The rearrangement links TRBV18 to TRBJ1-4; 8 positions agree with TRBD1. Per the germline V gene, CDR1 is KGHSH and CDR2 is LQKENI. The CDR3 consists of 13 residues. V shed 8 bases, J shed 8 bases, and the junction held 7 bases outside the gene matches. DNA of the CDR3: TGTGCCAGCGGCGGAGACAGGGGAGAAAAACTGTTTTTT. It is translated as CASGGDRGEKLFF.

This chain connects TRBV5-1 to TRBJ2-5; D gene uncertain. CDR3 length: 13 residues. The V gene lost 1 base and the J gene lost 5 bases, with 9 bases spanning the gap. From germline, CDR1 is SGHRS and CDR2 YFSETQ. CDR3 sequence: CASSLLAGETQYF. The CDR3, as DNA: TGCGCCAGCAGCTTGCTCGCCGGTGAGACCCAGTACTTC.

V and J are TRBV18 and TRBJ1-3, with 7 bases aligning to TRBD1. The V gene end was trimmed by 5 bases and the J gene end by 0 bases; junction bases not matched to a gene: 22. Germline V CDR1 and CDR2: KGHSH, LQKENI. The CDR3 has 21 amino acids. Here the CDR3 reads CASSYLAGTAELSLSGNTIYF. The CDR3 DNA sequence: TGTGCCAGCTCATACTTAGCCGGGACAGCAGAATTATCGCTCTCTGGAAACACCATATATTTT.

This chain links TRBV19 with TRBJ1-3, with 9 bases fitting TRBD1. The length of the CDR3 is 15 residues. V trimming: 5 bases; J trimming: 2 bases; junction bases outside the gene matches: 4. Germline-derived CDR1 and CDR2 are LNHDA and SQIVND (reference sequence). The CDR3 sequence: CASSPDRGPGNTIYF. The CDR3 nucleotides read TGTGCCAGTAGTCCGGACAGGGGCCCTGGAAACACCATATATTTT.

This clone was recorded a few times. This rearrangement joins TRBV6-5 to TRBJ2-3, with 9 nucleotides matching TRBD2. CDR3 size: 15 residues. Unmatched junction bases numbered 6, after V lost 4 bases and J lost 4 bases. The germline V gene encodes CDR1 MNHEY and CDR2 SVGAGI. The CDR3 nucleotides are TGTGCCAGCAGTTTCGGCGGGGGGGCGTCAGATACGCAGTATTTT. It specifies CASSFGGGASDTQYF.

This clone showed up just once. The J gene is TRBJ1-2, the V gene TRBV10-2, with 9 bases lining up with TRBD1. CDR3 length: 15 amino acids. Per germline, CDR1 WSHSY and CDR2 SAAADI. Trimming took 7 bases from V and 3 from J; bases not matched to a gene: 9. In DNA form, the CDR3 reads TGCGCCAGCAAGGAAGTGGGACAGGGTGACTATGGCTACACCTTC. Amino acids: CASKEVGQGDYGYTF.

This rearrangement joins TRBV5-4 to TRBJ1-2, with D unresolved. Germline-derived CDR1 and CDR2 are SGHNT and YYREEE (reference sequence). There are 14 residues in the CDR3. Trimming left V 2 bases short and J 4 bases short, with 12 bases between. The CDR3 region is CASSLEAGPYGYTF. As DNA, the CDR3 is TGTGCCAGCAGCTTAGAGGCCGGTCCCTATGGCTACACCTTC.

The CDR3 DNA reads as TGTGCCAGCAGTTTACCGGGATCCCAAAGAAAACTGTTTTTT. Translating it yields CASSLPGSQRKLFF. The chain employs TRBV28 and TRBJ1-4; D is undetermined. The CDR3 runs to 14 residues. Germline CDR1 and CDR2: MDHEN and SYDVKM. Trimming pared 2 bases from V and 10 bases from J, leaving 14 bases between.

This clone was picked up a small number of times. The chain has TRBV11-2 and TRBJ2-7, with D tentatively TRBD2 (5 bases). Germline assignment: CDR1 SGHAT and CDR2 FQNNGV. This CDR3 has 11 residues. The V end was cut by 3 bases, the J end by 8 bases, with 8 bases between. The CDR3 is CASSFEGKQYF. The CDR3 nucleotides read TGTGCCAGCAGCTTCGAGGGAAAGCAGTACTTC.